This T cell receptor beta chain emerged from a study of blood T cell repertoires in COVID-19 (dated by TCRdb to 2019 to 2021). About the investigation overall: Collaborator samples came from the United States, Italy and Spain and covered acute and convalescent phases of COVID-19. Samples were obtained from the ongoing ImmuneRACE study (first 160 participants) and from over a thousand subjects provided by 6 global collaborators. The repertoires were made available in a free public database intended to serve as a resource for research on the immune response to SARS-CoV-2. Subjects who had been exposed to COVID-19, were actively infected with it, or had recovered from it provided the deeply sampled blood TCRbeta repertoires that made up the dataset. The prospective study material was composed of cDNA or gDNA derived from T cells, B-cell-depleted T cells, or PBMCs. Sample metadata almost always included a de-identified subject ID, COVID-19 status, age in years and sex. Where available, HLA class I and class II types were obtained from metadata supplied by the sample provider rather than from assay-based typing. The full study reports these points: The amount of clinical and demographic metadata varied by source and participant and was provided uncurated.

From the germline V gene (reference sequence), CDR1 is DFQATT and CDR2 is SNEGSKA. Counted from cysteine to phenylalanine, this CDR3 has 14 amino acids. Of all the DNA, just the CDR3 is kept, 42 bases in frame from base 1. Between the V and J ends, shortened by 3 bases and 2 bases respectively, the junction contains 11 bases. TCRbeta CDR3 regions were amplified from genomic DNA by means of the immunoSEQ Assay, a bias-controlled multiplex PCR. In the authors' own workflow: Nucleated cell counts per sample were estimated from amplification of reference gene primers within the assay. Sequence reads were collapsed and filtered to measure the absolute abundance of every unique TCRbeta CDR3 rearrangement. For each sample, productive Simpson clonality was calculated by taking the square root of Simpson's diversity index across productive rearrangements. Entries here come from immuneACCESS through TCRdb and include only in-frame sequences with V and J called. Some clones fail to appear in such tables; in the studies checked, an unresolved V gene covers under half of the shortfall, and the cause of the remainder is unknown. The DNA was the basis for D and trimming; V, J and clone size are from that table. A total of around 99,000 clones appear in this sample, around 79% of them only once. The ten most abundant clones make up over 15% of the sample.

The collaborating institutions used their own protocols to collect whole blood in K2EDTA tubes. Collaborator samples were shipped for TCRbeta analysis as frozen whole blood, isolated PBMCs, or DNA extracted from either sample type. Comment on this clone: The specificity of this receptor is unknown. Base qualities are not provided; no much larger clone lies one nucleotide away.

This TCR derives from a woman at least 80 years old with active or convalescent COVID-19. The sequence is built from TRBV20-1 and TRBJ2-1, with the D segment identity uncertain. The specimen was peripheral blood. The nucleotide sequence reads TGCAGTGCTAGTGAGAGTTTCGCCTACAATGAGCAGTTCTTC. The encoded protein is CSASESFAYNEQFF.